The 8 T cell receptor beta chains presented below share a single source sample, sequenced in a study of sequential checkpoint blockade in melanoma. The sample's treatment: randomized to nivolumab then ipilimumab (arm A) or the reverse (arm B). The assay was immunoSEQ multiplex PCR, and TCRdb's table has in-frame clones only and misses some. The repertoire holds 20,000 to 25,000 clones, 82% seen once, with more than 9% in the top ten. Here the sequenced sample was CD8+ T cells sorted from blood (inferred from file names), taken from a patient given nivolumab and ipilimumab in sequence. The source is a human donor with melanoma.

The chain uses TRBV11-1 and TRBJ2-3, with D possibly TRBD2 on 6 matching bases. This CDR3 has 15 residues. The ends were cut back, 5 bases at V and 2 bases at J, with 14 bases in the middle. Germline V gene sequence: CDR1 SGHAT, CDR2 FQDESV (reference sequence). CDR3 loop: CASSDGTSFTDTQYF. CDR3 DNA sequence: TGTGCCAGCAGCGATGGGACTTCATTCACAGATACGCAGTATTTT. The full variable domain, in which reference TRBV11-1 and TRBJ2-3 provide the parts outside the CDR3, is EAEVAQSPRYKITEKSQAVAFWCDPISGHATLYWYRQILGQGPELLVQFQDESVVDDSQLPKDRFSAERLKGVDSTLKIQPAELGDSAMYLCASSDGTSFTDTQYFGPGTRLTVL.

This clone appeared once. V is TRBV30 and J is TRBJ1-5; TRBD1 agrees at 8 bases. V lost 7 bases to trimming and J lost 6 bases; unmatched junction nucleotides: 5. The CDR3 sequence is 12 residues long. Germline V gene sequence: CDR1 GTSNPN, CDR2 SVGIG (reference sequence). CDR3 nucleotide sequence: TGTGCCTATAAACAGGGGGGTCAGCCCCAGCATTTT. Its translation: CAYKQGGQPQHF.

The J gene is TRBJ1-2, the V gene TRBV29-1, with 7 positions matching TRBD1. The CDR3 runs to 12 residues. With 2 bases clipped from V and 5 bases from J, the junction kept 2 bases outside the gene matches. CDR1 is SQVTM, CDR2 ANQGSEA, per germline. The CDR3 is CSVEQGVYGYTF. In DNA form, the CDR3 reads TGCAGCGTTGAACAGGGGGTATATGGCTACACCTTC.

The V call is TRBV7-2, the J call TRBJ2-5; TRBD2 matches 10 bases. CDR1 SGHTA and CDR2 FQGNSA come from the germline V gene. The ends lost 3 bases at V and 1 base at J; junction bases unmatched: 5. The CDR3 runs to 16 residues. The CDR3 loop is CASSFPSGRAQETQYF. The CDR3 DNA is TGTGCCAGCAGCTTCCCTAGCGGGAGAGCCCAAGAGACCCAGTACTTC.

The DNA of the CDR3 is TGTGCCAGCACGCGAGAGGCGAACACCGGGGAGCTGTTTTTT. Protein: CASTREANTGELFF. The rearrangement links TRBV5-4 to TRBJ2-2, with D unclear. There are 14 residues in the CDR3. V lost 6 bases to trimming and J lost 0 bases, with 9 bases between them. Germline lookup yields CDR1 SGHNT and CDR2 YYREEE (reference sequence).

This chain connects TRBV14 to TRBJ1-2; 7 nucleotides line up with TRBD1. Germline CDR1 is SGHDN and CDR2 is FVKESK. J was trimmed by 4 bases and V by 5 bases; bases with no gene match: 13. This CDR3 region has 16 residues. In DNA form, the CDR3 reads TGTGCCAGCAGCTATCGCGGAGGGGGCCAGAGCTATGGCTACACCTTC. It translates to CASSYRGGGQSYGYTF.

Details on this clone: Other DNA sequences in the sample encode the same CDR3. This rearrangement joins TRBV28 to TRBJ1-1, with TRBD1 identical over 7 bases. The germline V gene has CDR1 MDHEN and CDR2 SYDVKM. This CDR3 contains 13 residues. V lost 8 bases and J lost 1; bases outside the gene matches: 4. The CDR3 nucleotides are TGTGCCAGCCGCGGGACAGCGAACACTGAAGCTTTCTTT. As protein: CASRGTANTEAFF. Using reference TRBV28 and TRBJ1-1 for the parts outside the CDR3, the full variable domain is DVKVTQSSRYLVKRTGEKVFLECVQDMDHENMFWYRQDPGLGLRLIYFSYDVKMKEKGDIPEGYSVSREKKERFSLILESASTNQTSMYLCASRGTANTEAFFGQGTRLTVV.

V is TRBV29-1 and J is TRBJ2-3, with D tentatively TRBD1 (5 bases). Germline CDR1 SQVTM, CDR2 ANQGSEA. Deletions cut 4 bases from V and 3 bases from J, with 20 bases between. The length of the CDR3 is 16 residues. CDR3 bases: TGCAGCGTTGTACGCAGACCCGACAAGGGGACAGATACGCAGTATTTT. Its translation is CSVVRRPDKGTDTQYF.